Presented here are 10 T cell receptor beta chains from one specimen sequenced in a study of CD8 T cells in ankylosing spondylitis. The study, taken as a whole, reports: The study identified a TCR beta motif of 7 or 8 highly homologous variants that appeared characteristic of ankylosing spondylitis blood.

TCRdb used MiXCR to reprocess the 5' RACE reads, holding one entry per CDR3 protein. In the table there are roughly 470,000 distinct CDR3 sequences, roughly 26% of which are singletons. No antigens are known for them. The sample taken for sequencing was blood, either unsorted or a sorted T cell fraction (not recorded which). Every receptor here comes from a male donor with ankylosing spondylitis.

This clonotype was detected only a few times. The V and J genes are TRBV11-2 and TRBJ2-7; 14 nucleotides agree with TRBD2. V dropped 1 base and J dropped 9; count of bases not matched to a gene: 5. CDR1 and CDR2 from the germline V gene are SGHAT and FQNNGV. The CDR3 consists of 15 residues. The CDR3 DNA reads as TGTGCCAGCAGCTTAGGAGGGACTAGCGGGAGAAGGCAGTACTTC. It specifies CASSLGGTSGRRQYF.

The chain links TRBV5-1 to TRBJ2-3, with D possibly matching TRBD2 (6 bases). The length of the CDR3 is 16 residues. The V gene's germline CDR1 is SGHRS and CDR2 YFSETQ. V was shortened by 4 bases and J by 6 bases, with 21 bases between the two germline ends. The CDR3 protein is CASSQRLDEPPDTQYF. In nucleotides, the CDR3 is TGCGCCAGCAGCCAGAGACTAGACGAACCCCCCGATACGCAGTATTTT.

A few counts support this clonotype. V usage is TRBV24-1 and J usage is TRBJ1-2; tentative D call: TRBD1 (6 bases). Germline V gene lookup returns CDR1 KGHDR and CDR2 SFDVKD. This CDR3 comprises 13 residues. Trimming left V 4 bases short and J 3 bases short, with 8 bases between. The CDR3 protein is CATSETGHYGYTF. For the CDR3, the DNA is TGTGCCACCAGTGAAACAGGGCACTATGGCTACACCTTC.

The CDR3 nucleotides are TGTGCCAGCAGCACCCGGCGGGGGACAGGCCTCACTGGAACTAACTATGGCTACACCTTC. This encodes CASSTRRGTGLTGTNYGYTF. V is TRBV21-1 and J is TRBJ1-2; the DNA was not compared with TRBD1, the D call given in the table. TRBV21-1 is shown as a pseudogene. This CDR3 has 20 amino acids.

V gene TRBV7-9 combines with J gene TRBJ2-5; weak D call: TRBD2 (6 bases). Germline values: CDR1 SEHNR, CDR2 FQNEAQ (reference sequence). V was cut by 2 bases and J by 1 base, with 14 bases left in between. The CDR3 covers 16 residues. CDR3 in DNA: TGTGCCAGCAGCTTACCCCTTATAGCGGCCCAAGAGACCCAGTACTTC. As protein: CASSLPLIAAQETQYF. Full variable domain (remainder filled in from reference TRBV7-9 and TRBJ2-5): DTGVSQNPRHKITKRGQNVTFRCDPISEHNRLYWYRQTLGQGPEFLTYFQNEAQLEKSRLLSDRFSAERPKGSFSTLEIQRTEQGDSAMYLCASSLPLIAAQETQYFGPGTRLLVL.

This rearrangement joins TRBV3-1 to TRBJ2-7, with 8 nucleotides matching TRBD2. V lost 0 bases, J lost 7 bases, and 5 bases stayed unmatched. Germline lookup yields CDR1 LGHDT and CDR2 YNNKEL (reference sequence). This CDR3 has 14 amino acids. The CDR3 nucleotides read TGTGCCAGCAGCCAAGATGCGGGAGGCTATGAGCAGTACTTC. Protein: CASSQDAGGYEQYF.

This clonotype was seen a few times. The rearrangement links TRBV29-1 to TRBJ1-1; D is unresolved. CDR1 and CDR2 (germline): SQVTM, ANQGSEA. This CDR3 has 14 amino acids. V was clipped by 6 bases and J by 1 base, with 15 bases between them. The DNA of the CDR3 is TGCAGCGTGCGAACTGCGGGGAGGAACACTGAAGCTTTCTTT. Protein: CSVRTAGRNTEAFF.

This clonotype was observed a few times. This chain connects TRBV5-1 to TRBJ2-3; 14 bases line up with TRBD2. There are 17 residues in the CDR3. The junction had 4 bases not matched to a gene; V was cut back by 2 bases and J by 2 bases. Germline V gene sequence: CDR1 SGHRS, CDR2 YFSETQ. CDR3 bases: TGCGCCAGCAGCTTAGGACTAGCGGGAGGAATCACAGATACGCAGTATTTT. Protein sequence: CASSLGLAGGITDTQYF.

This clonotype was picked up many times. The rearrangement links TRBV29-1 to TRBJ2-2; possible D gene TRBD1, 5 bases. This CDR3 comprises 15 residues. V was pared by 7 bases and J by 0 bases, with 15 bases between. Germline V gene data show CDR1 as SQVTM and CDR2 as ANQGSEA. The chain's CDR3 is CSATDSPSNTGELFF. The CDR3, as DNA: TGCAGCGCTACCGACAGCCCCTCGAACACCGGGGAGCTGTTTTTT.

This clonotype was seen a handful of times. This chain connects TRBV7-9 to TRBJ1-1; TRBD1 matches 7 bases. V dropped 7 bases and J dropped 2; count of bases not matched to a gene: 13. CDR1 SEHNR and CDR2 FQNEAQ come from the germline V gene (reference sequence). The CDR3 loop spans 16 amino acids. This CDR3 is CASTSPAPGGNTEAFF. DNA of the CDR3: TGTGCCAGCACCTCCCCCGCCCCAGGGGGTAACACTGAAGCTTTCTTT.